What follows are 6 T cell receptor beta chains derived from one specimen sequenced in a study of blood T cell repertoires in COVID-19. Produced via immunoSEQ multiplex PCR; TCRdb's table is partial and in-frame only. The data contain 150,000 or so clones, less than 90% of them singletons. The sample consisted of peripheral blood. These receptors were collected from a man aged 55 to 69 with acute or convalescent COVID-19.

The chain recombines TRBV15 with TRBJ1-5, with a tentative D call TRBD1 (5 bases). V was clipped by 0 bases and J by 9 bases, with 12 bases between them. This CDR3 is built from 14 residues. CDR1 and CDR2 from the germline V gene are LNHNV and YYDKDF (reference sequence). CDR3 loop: CATSREAGRPPQHF. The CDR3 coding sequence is TGTGCCACCAGCAGAGAGGCAGGGAGGCCGCCCCAGCATTTT.

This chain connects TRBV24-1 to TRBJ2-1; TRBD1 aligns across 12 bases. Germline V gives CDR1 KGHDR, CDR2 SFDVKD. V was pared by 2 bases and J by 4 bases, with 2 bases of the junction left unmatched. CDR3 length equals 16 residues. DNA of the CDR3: TGTGCCACCAGTGATTCGGGACAGGGGGCTTACAATGAGCAGTTCTTC. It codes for CATSDSGQGAYNEQFF.

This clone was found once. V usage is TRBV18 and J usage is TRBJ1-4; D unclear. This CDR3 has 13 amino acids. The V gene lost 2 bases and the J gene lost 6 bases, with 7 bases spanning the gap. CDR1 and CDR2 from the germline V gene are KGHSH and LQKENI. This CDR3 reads CASSPVLDEKLFF. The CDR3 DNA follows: TGTGCCAGCTCACCAGTCCTAGATGAAAAACTGTTTTTT. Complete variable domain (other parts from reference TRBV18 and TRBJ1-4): NAGVMQNPRHLVRRRGQEARLRCSPMKGHSHVYWYRQLPEEGLKFMVYLQKENIIDESGMPKERFSAEFPKEGPSILRIQQVVRGDSAAYFCASSPVLDEKLFFGSGTQLSVL.

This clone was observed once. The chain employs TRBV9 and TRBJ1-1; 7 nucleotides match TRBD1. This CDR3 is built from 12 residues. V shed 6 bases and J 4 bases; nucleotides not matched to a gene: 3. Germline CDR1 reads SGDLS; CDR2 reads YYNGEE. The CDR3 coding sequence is TGTGCCAGCACCGGGGACAGCACTGAAGCTTTCTTT. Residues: CASTGDSTEAFF.

CDR3 sequence: CATSDYGTATGELFF. The CDR3 DNA follows: TGTGCCACCAGTGATTACGGGACAGCCACCGGGGAGCTGTTTTTT. The rearrangement links TRBV24-1 to TRBJ2-2, with TRBD1 matching 7 bases. Germline V CDR1 and CDR2: KGHDR, SFDVKD. The CDR3 is 15 amino acids. Trimming took 2 bases from V and 4 from J; bases not matched to a gene: 3.

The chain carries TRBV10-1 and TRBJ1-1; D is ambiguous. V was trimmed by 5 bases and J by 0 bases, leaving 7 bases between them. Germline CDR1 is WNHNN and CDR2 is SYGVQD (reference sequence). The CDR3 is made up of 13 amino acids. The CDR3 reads CASSRQLNTEAFF. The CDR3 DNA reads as TGCGCCAGCAGTCGTCAGTTGAACACTGAAGCTTTCTTT.